This T cell receptor (beta chain) was recorded in a study of identical twins. This clonotype has ten or more counts. Each CDR3 protein is one row after TCRdb ran MiXCR on the 5' RACE reads. The profile shows approximately 150,000 distinct CDR3 sequences, approximately 3.5% of them singletons. Sequenced: memory T cells sorted from blood. This receptor was identified in a man between 18 and 29 years old in good health.

As DNA, the CDR3 is TGTGCCAGCAGCTTAGGCGGGAGGTCGAAGACCCAGTACTTC. Translation: CASSLGGRSKTQYF. This sequence joins TRBV7-2 and TRBJ2-5; TRBD2 matches at 8 bases. With 1 base clipped from V and 6 bases from J, the junction kept 4 bases outside the gene matches. The CDR3 loop spans 14 amino acids. Germline V CDR1 and CDR2: SGHTA, FQGNSA.